This T cell receptor (beta chain) was identified during a study of cytomegalovirus exposure and HLA in healthy donors. This clone showed up just once. Its antigen is still unknown. A junction end diverges from the germline sequence, so it may reflect a read error. The germline gives CDR1 WNHNN, CDR2 SYGVQD (reference sequence). This CDR3 contains 17 residues. Study-wide results and caveats: Some TCR beta chains (164 of them) were listed as cytomegalovirus-associated. Across donors, presence/absence analyses took sequencing depth to be roughly uniform. Analysis was carried out at a later point, and it linked a missense DCLRE1C variant to TCR beta V- and J-gene trimming.

The PCR contained 60 Vbeta and 13 Jbeta primers. TCRdb's copy holds only in-frame clones and misses some; the assay was immunoSEQ multiplex PCR. Among 65,000 to 95,000 clones listed, 78% were seen once. The chain carries TRBV10-1 and TRBJ2-7; D is possibly TRBD1 (5 bases). The sequenced material came from PBMCs. This clonotype was obtained from a male donor in good health and CMV-seropositive. This CDR3 is CASREWSRVPRFYEQYF. DNA for the CDR3: TGCGCCAGCAGGGAGTGGTCCAGGGTCCCCCGATTTTACGAGCAGTACTTC.